Below are 26 T cell receptor beta chains sequenced from a single sample in a study of spatial heterogeneity in lung cancer. The time point was: sample taken at primary tumor resection. Regarding the study as a whole: Mutation counts in tumors were tracked by counts of expanded intratumoral alpha and beta TCRs.

What these receptors recognize is not known. In TCRdb, the 5' RACE reads were re-called with MiXCR into one record per CDR3 protein. The data hold thousands of distinct CDR3 sequences, with roughly 7.6% observed a single time. This material consisted of lung tumor tissue, taken at surgery. These receptors all come from a female donor with early-stage non-small cell lung cancer.

Many counts were recorded for this clonotype. This beta chain came through as a stray read in a library set up for alpha chains, and its size says little. V gene TRBV6-2 or TRBV6-3 combines with J gene TRBJ1-1; maybe TRBD1 (5 bases). CDR1 is MNHEY, CDR2 SVGEGT, per germline. V was cut by 6 bases and J by 1 base, with 12 bases left in between. This CDR3 spans 14 amino acids. The CDR3 sequence is CASRKGKANTEAFF. The CDR3 nucleotides read TGTGCCAGCAGGAAGGGGAAAGCGAACACTGAAGCTTTCTTT.

This clonotype came up many times. This beta chain came through as a stray read in a library set up for alpha chains, and its size says little. The chain uses TRBV5-1 and TRBJ2-1, with TRBD1 identical over 10 bases. The germline V gene has CDR1 SGHRS and CDR2 YFSETQ. The CDR3 runs to 16 residues. J gave up 7 bases and V 0 bases, and 7 bases lay outside the gene matches. The CDR3: CASSLARTGGRNEQFF. DNA of the CDR3: TGCGCCAGCAGCTTGGCGAGGACAGGGGGTAGGAATGAGCAGTTCTTC. Variable domain in full (rest from reference TRBV5-1 and TRBJ2-1): KAGVTQTPRYLIKTRGQQVTLSCSPISGHRSVSWYQQTPGQGLQFLFEYFSETQRNKGNFPGRFSGRQFSNSRSEMNVSTLELGDSALYLCASSLARTGGRNEQFFGPGTRLTVL.

This clonotype was observed many times. A library prepared for alpha chains yielded this beta chain as an off-target read; its size is of little meaning. The CDR3 coding sequence is TGTGCCAGCAGTTTGACTAGCGGGGGGGCCACAGATACGCAGTATTTT. It encodes CASSLTSGGATDTQYF. V and J are TRBV6-5 and TRBJ2-3, with 14 nucleotides matching TRBD2. The ends lost 4 bases at V and 2 bases at J; junction bases unmatched: 2. Germline values: CDR1 MNHEY, CDR2 SVGAGI. The CDR3 length is 16 residues.

This clonotype was counted ten times or more. Being off target in a library aimed at alpha chains, this beta chain has a size of little meaning. V usage is TRBV20-1 and J usage is TRBJ1-2; 9 nucleotides agree with TRBD1. The ends lost 0 bases at V and 4 bases at J; junction bases unmatched: 6. This CDR3 has 15 residues. CDR1 and CDR2 from the germline V gene are DFQATT and SNEGSKA (reference sequence). The CDR3 region is CSARDPDRGLYGYTF. CDR3 sequence (DNA): TGCAGTGCTAGAGATCCGGACAGGGGACTCTATGGCTACACCTTC.

At least ten counts were recorded for this clonotype. This beta chain appears as a stray read in a library generated for alpha chains; its size is not informative. V is TRBV7-8 and J is TRBJ1-5; D possibly corresponds to TRBD1 (6 bases). Germline lookup yields CDR1 SGHVS and CDR2 FQNEAQ. The CDR3 has 14 residues. V lost 3 bases and J 5 bases, leaving 11 bases between the germline ends. DNA for the CDR3: TGTGCCAGCAGCTTCGGGACATCGGATCAGCCCCAGCATTTT. The encoded protein is CASSFGTSDQPQHF.

This clonotype was detected many times. This beta chain represents an off-target read in a library built for alpha chains; its size is of limited meaning. The gene calls are TRBV20-1 and TRBJ2-7; D remains unclear. Germline loops: CDR1 DFQATT, CDR2 SNEGSKA (reference sequence). V dropped 6 bases and J dropped 3 bases, with 12 bases sitting between them. This CDR3 is built from 12 residues. In DNA form, the CDR3 reads TGCAGTGCCCTCGGACGCCTCTACGAGCAGTACTTC. Residues: CSALGRLYEQYF.

This clonotype was detected ten times or more. The library was prepared for alpha chains; this beta chain is a stray read, so its frequency means little. CDR3 residues: CASSLELQETQYF. The CDR3 DNA sequence: TGTGCCAGCAGCCTGGAGTTACAAGAGACCCAGTACTTC. The genes are TRBV7-3 and TRBJ2-5, with D hard to call. V shed 5 bases and J shed 2 bases, with 9 bases lying between them. Looked up from germline, CDR1 is SGHTA and CDR2 is FQGTGA. This CDR3 has 13 amino acids.

This clonotype has a count of ten or more. This beta chain is off target for a library built for alpha chains, so its abundance means little. The genes are TRBV9 and TRBJ2-1; the D gene is possibly TRBD2 (6 bases). CDR3 length: 14 residues. From germline, CDR1 is SGDLS and CDR2 YYNGEE. Trimming took 0 bases from V and 9 from J, leaving 13 bases between them. The CDR3 DNA is TGTGCCAGCAGCGTAGGTACAGTCGGGGGTGAGCAGTTCTTC. Residues: CASSVGTVGGEQFF. Combining the CDR3 with reference TRBV9 and TRBJ2-1 gives the whole variable domain DSGVTQTPKHLITATGQRVTLRCSPRSGDLSVYWYQQSLDQGLQFLIQYYNGEERAKGNILERFSAQQFPDLHSELNLSSLELGDSALYFCASSVGTVGGEQFFGPGTRLTVL.

There are many counts of this clonotype. The library was prepared for alpha chains; this beta chain is a stray read, so its frequency means little. V and J are TRBV6-4 and TRBJ2-1; D is unclear. Germline V CDR1 and CDR2: MRHNA, SNTAGT. Trimming took 6 bases from V and 4 from J, leaving 10 bases between them. The CDR3 runs 13 residues. CDR3 region: CASSLGPYNEQFF. CDR3 nucleotides: TGTGCCAGCAGCCTGGGTCCTTACAATGAGCAGTTCTTC.

This clonotype is labeled as medium-sized (0.01 to 0.1%). The library was prepared for alpha chains; this beta chain is a stray read, so its frequency means little. This chain connects TRBV11-2 to TRBJ2-7, with D maybe TRBD2 (6 bases). Trimming left V 4 bases short and J 6 bases short, with 16 bases between. CDR3 length equals 14 residues. Germline-derived CDR1 and CDR2 are SGHAT and FQNNGV. The CDR3 protein is CASSYRDWRGEQYF. CDR3 sequence (DNA): TGTGCCAGCAGCTACCGGGACTGGAGAGGCGAGCAGTACTTC.

This clonotype was counted only a few times. This beta chain came through as a stray read in a library set up for alpha chains, and its size says little. V gene TRBV7-2 combines with J gene TRBJ2-6; perhaps TRBD1 as D (5 bases). V shed 2 bases and J shed 2 bases, with 10 bases lying between them. CDR1 and CDR2 (germline): SGHTA, FQGNSA. The CDR3 loop spans 16 amino acids. CDR3 nucleotide sequence: TGTGCCAGCAGCTTAAGCTCAGGGCCTGGGGCCAACGTCCTGACTTTC. Its protein product is CASSLSSGPGANVLTF.

Comment on this clonotype: The library was prepared for alpha chains; this beta chain is a stray read, so its frequency means little. This rearrangement joins TRBV4-1 to TRBJ2-1, with D perhaps matching TRBD1 (5 bases). Germline CDR1 MGHRA, CDR2 YSYEKL. The CDR3 covers 17 residues. Trimming took 6 bases from V and 3 from J, leaving 21 bases between them. The CDR3 is CASSRELGLPFYNEQFF. The CDR3, as DNA: TGCGCCAGCAGTCGAGAGCTGGGGCTACCTTTCTACAATGAGCAGTTCTTC.

By share of the sample, this clonotype is medium-sized. This beta chain appears as a stray read in a library generated for alpha chains; its size is not informative. The V call is TRBV12-3 or TRBV12-4, the J call TRBJ2-3; D is perhaps TRBD1 or TRBD2 (6 bases each). V lost 1 base, J lost 0 bases, and 14 bases lay in between. CDR3 size: 17 residues. The chain's CDR3 is CASSLGVGGLSTDTQYF. CDR3 in DNA: TGTGCCAGCAGTTTAGGGGTAGGGGGGCTAAGCACAGATACGCAGTATTTT.

There are many counts of this clonotype. This beta chain is an off-target read within a library intended for alpha chains, so its frequency means little. V and J are TRBV7-6 and TRBJ2-5, with 7 bases fitting TRBD1. The CDR3 has 14 amino acids. V was pared by 5 bases and J by 1 base, with 4 bases of the junction left unmatched. CDR1 and CDR2 from the germline V gene are SGHVS and FNYEAQ. The CDR3 DNA is TGTGCCAGCAGCCCTCGGGACAGCCAAGAGACCCAGTACTTC. Translating gives CASSPRDSQETQYF.

This clonotype qualifies as large (0.1 to 1%). With the library built for alpha chains, this beta chain is off target and its frequency is not meaningful. The chain links TRBV27 to TRBJ2-3; tentative D call: TRBD2 (6 bases). CDR1 is MNHEY, CDR2 SMNVEV, per germline (reference sequence). Trimming shortened V by 6 bases and J by 1 base, and 11 bases separated the two germline ends. The CDR3 sequence is 14 residues long. CDR3 bases: TGTGCCAGCAGCCCGGGACTTCGCACAGATACGCAGTATTTT. Amino acids: CASSPGLRTDTQYF.

Within the sample, this clonotype is medium-sized. Because this beta chain is a stray read in a library intended to capture alpha chains, its abundance should not be given much weight. The rearrangement uses TRBV4-3 and TRBJ2-5, with 8 bases aligning to TRBD2. The CDR3 runs 14 residues. Germline values: CDR1 LGHNA, CDR2 YSLEER. The ends lost 3 bases at V and 1 base at J; junction bases unmatched: 1. CDR3 residues: CASSQGLGQETQYF. CDR3 DNA: TGCGCCAGCAGCCAGGGACTAGGCCAAGAGACCCAGTACTTC.

A note on this clonotype: With the library built for alpha chains, this beta chain is off target and its frequency is not meaningful. The chain has TRBV13 and TRBJ2-3, with D tentatively TRBD2 (6 bases). Per the germline V gene, CDR1 is PRHDT and CDR2 is FYEKMQ (reference sequence). The V and J ends lost 6 bases and 1 base respectively, with 20 bases between them. This CDR3 has 17 residues. The CDR3 reads CASRLASGSYGTDTQYF. The CDR3, as DNA: TGTGCCAGCAGACTAGCTTCCGGGTCTTATGGCACAGATACGCAGTATTTT.

This clonotype is classed as medium-sized. Little can be read into the size of this beta chain, an off-target read in a library designed for alpha chains. The chain links TRBV5-1 to TRBJ2-2; 9 bases map to TRBD1. Germline-derived CDR1 and CDR2 are SGHRS and YFSETQ. V gave up 1 base and J gave up 6 bases; unmatched junction bases: 10. CDR3 length equals 17 residues. The CDR3 sequence: CASSLNPWTGVPGELFF. The CDR3 region has the DNA TGCGCCAGCAGCTTGAATCCGTGGACAGGGGTGCCCGGGGAGCTGTTTTTT. Based on the CDR3 plus reference TRBV5-1 and TRBJ2-2, the full variable domain is KAGVTQTPRYLIKTRGQQVTLSCSPISGHRSVSWYQQTPGQGLQFLFEYFSETQRNKGNFPGRFSGRQFSNSRSEMNVSTLELGDSALYLCASSLNPWTGVPGELFFGEGSRLTVL.

This clonotype is medium-sized. This beta chain is off target for a library built for alpha chains, so its abundance means little. The rearrangement links TRBV6-1 to TRBJ2-7; possibly TRBD2 for D (6 bases). V lost 2 bases to trimming and J lost 2 bases, with 13 bases between them. CDR1 and CDR2 from the germline V gene are MNHNS and SASEGT. CDR3 length: 15 amino acids. The CDR3 region has the DNA TGTGCCAGCAGTGAATCCCGGGACTTCACCTACGAGCAGTACTTC. It encodes CASSESRDFTYEQYF.

In its sample, this clonotype was seen a few times. Found in a library prepared for alpha chains, this beta chain is an off-target read, and its abundance has little meaning. V usage is TRBV7-2 and J usage is TRBJ2-2; no definite D call. Germline values: CDR1 SGHTA, CDR2 FQGNSA. CDR3 length equals 12 residues. Trimming shortened V by 7 bases and J by 2 bases, and 5 bases separated the two germline ends. The CDR3 loop reads CASNLNTGELFF. For the CDR3, the DNA is TGTGCCAGCAATTTAAACACCGGGGAGCTGTTTTTT. Drawing the rest from reference TRBV7-2 and TRBJ2-2, the complete variable domain is GAGVSQSPSNKVTEKGKDVELRCDPISGHTALYWYRQSLGQGLEFLIYFQGNSAPDKSGLPSDRFSAERTGGSVSTLTIQRTQQEDSAVYLCASNLNTGELFFGEGSRLTVL.

This clonotype is termed medium-sized. The library was designed around alpha chains, so this beta chain is a stray read whose abundance carries little weight. The V and J genes are TRBV27 and TRBJ1-4; D is unclear. The CDR3 has 12 residues. The ends were cut back, 6 bases at V and 4 bases at J, with 6 bases in the middle. Looked up from germline, CDR1 is MNHEY and CDR2 is SMNVEV (reference sequence). CDR3 DNA: TGTGCCAGCAGCCCGGATAATGAAAAACTGTTTTTT. Translating it yields CASSPDNEKLFF.

Worth noting for this clonotype: The library was built for alpha chains, so this beta chain is an off-target read and its size means little. CDR3 coding DNA: TGCAGTGCTAGGGATGGGGGGATTGTAAATTCACCCCTCCACTTT. It specifies CSARDGGIVNSPLHF. The gene calls are TRBV20-1 and TRBJ1-6; TRBD1 is a possible D gene (5 bases). Germline lookup yields CDR1 DFQATT and CDR2 SNEGSKA (reference sequence). CDR3 length equals 15 residues. Between the trimmed V and J ends, which lost 3 bases and 7 bases, there was a span of 16 bases.

Comment on this clonotype: This beta chain represents an off-target read in a library built for alpha chains; its size is of limited meaning. V and J are TRBV5-1 and TRBJ2-3; D is undetermined. CDR1 is SGHRS, CDR2 YFSETQ, per germline. Trimming stripped 0 bases from V and 1 base from J, with 6 bases between. This CDR3 contains 14 residues. CDR3 sequence: CASSLDTGTDTQYF. CDR3 nucleotide sequence: TGCGCCAGCAGCTTGGATACCGGCACAGATACGCAGTATTTT.

This clonotype was picked up many times. Found in a library prepared for alpha chains, this beta chain is an off-target read, and its abundance has little meaning. The genes are TRBV6-2 or TRBV6-3 and TRBJ1-2, with 7 nucleotides matching TRBD1. Germline values: CDR1 MNHEY, CDR2 SVGEGT. V was clipped by 6 bases and J by 4 bases; unmatched bases: 8. The CDR3 spans 14 residues. CDR3 in DNA: TGTGCCAGCAGACCCTTGGACAGGAGCTATGGCTACACCTTC. Translating gives CASRPLDRSYGYTF.

In this sample, this clonotype turned up many times. This beta chain lies outside the target of a library built for alpha chains; its clone size means little. The CDR3 region is CATSRATHRGSYNEQFF. The CDR3 DNA reads TGTGCCACCAGCAGAGCTACGCACAGGGGTTCCTACAATGAGCAGTTCTTC. The chain has TRBV15 and TRBJ2-1; 7 bases match TRBD1. The V segment lost 1 base and the J segment 1 base; nucleotides outside the gene matches: 7. The CDR3 contains 17 residues. Germline CDR1 LNHNV, CDR2 YYDKDF (reference sequence).

For this clonotype: Because this beta chain is a stray read in a library intended to capture alpha chains, its abundance should not be given much weight. The J gene is TRBJ2-1, the V gene TRBV7-8, with 9 bases aligning to TRBD2. The CDR3 length is 16 residues. Per germline, CDR1 SGHVS and CDR2 FQNEAQ. V shed 0 bases and J 6 bases; nucleotides not matched to a gene: 6. The CDR3 DNA reads TGTGCCAGCAGCTTAGCCCCCGGGACTAGCATCAATGAGCAGTTCTTC. This codes for CASSLAPGTSINEQFF.